This passage covers 11 T cell receptor beta chains from one sample sequenced in a study of blood T cell repertoires in COVID-19. Measured with immunoSEQ multiplex PCR; TCRdb has only the in-frame clones, and not every one. The data hold 150,000 to 200,000 clones, with around 85% observed a single time. Sample: peripheral blood. These receptors were obtained from a woman older than 75 with acute or convalescent COVID-19.

V gene TRBV12-3 or TRBV12-4 combines with J gene TRBJ2-7; D call uncertain. This CDR3 region has 12 residues. V was clipped by 3 bases and J by 6 bases, with 9 bases between them. CDR3: CASSFGLSEQYF. The CDR3 bases are TGTGCCAGCAGTTTCGGGTTATCCGAGCAGTACTTC.

The chain carries TRBV5-1 and TRBJ1-6; D perhaps matches TRBD1 (5 bases). The V end lost 0 bases, the J end lost 9 bases, and 13 bases lay between the germline ends. The length of the CDR3 is 15 residues. Germline V gene data show CDR1 as SGHRS and CDR2 as YFSETQ. CDR3 amino acids: CASSLDAGRGSPLHF. The DNA of the CDR3 is TGCGCCAGCAGCTTGGATGCGGGGAGGGGTTCACCCCTCCACTTT.

The rearrangement links TRBV5-1 to TRBJ1-1; D is possibly TRBD1 (5 bases). The V and J ends lost 3 bases and 3 bases respectively, with 9 bases between them. The germline gives CDR1 SGHRS, CDR2 YFSETQ. The CDR3 loop spans 13 amino acids. The CDR3 sequence is CASSSTADTEAFF. The CDR3 DNA reads TGCGCCAGCAGCTCGACAGCCGACACTGAAGCTTTCTTT.

This clone has just one count. The CDR3 protein is CASVKTGAPYGYTF. In DNA form, the CDR3 reads TGTGCCAGCGTAAAAACAGGGGCGCCCTATGGCTACACCTTC. The V call is TRBV13, the J call TRBJ1-2; 7 nucleotides line up with TRBD1. This CDR3 has 14 amino acids. Germline loops: CDR1 PRHDT, CDR2 FYEKMQ (reference sequence). Trimming removed 8 bases from V and 4 bases from J; junction bases left unmatched: 10.

This chain links TRBV11-3 with TRBJ2-2, with TRBD2 identical over 7 bases. Germline CDR1 reads SGHNT; CDR2 reads YENEEA. The CDR3 has 15 amino acids. V was clipped by 5 bases and J by 6 bases; unmatched bases: 9. This CDR3 reads CASSITTRGAGELFF. The CDR3 DNA reads as TGTGCCAGCAGCATTACGACCCGGGGGGCCGGGGAGCTGTTTTTT.

This chain uses TRBV27 with TRBJ1-2; 10 bases are a match to TRBD1. The germline V gene encodes CDR1 MNHEY and CDR2 SMNVEV (reference sequence). The CDR3 has 16 amino acids. With V trimmed by 6 bases and J by 5 bases, 12 bases remained unmatched. CDR3 coding DNA: TGTGCCAGCAGACCGGGACAGGGGTTCTACGAGTATGGCTACACCTTC. This encodes CASRPGQGFYEYGYTF.

The gene calls are TRBV6-2 or TRBV6-3 and TRBJ2-1; TRBD1 is a possible D gene (6 bases). This CDR3 comprises 15 residues. Germline CDR1 is MNHEY and CDR2 is SVGEGT. V was shortened by 3 bases and J by 6 bases, with 15 bases between the two germline ends. The CDR3 bases are TGTGCCAGCAGTTATAGGGGGAGAGCCTCCAATGAGCAGTTCTTC. Its translation is CASSYRGRASNEQFF.

The chain is built from TRBV5-1 and TRBJ2-1; 15 bases match TRBD2. The CDR3 contains 16 residues. The V gene end was trimmed by 5 bases and the J gene end by 8 bases; junction bases not matched to a gene: 8. The V gene's germline CDR1 is SGHRS and CDR2 YFSETQ. DNA of the CDR3: TGCGCCAGCAGGGATCGTGGGACTAGCGGGAGGCATGAGCAGTTCTTC. Translating gives CASRDRGTSGRHEQFF.

The CDR3 bases are TGTGCCAGCAGCTCCTTAGCGGGACTGACCTACAATGAGCAGTTCTTC. Translation: CASSSLAGLTYNEQFF. V usage is TRBV7-3 and J usage is TRBJ2-1; the match to TRBD2 covers 8 bases. CDR1 and CDR2 from the germline V gene are SGHTA and FQGTGA. The trim removed 4 bases at V and 2 bases at J, leaving 7 bases unmatched. The CDR3 covers 16 residues. The entire variable domain, with the rest obtained from reference TRBV7-3 and TRBJ2-1, is as follows: GAGVSQTPSNKVTEKGKYVELRCDPISGHTALYWYRQSLGQGPEFLIYFQGTGAADDSGLPNDRFFAVRPEGSVSTLKIQRTERGDSAVYLCASSSLAGLTYNEQFFGPGTRLTVL.

The rearrangement uses TRBV12-5 and TRBJ2-5; 10 nucleotides match TRBD2. CDR1 is LGHNT, CDR2 FRNRAP, per germline. The CDR3 is 12 amino acids. Trimming took 7 bases from V and 5 from J; bases not matched to a gene: 1. CDR3 amino acids: CASEGLAETQYF. Written as DNA, the CDR3 is TGTGCTAGTGAGGGACTAGCGGAGACCCAGTACTTC.

V and J are TRBV29-1 and TRBJ2-2; D might be TRBD2 (6 bases). Germline V gene sequence: CDR1 SQVTM, CDR2 ANQGSEA. Trimming removed 6 bases from V and 8 bases from J, with 16 bases in between. CDR3 length equals 13 residues. CDR3 residues: CSVEGGSPGELFF. The CDR3 DNA follows: TGCAGCGTGGAGGGAGGAAGCCCAGGGGAGCTGTTTTTT.